The 13 T cell receptor beta chains given below trace back to one sample, sequenced in a study of blood T cell repertoires in COVID-19. Here immunoSEQ multiplex PCR was the method, and the copy in TCRdb shows in-frame clones only, minus some. The sample includes 40,000 to 50,000 clones, about nine tenths of them seen just once. Sequencing was done on a sample of peripheral blood. The receptors here all came from a man between 65 and 79 years old with acute or convalescent COVID-19.

This clone was counted only a few times. This chain joins TRBV5-4 and TRBJ1-1; D possibly corresponds to TRBD1 (5 bases). The CDR3 has 17 amino acids. Trimming shortened V by 4 bases and J by 0 bases, and 19 bases separated the two germline ends. Germline lookup yields CDR1 SGHNT and CDR2 YYREEE (reference sequence). CDR3 sequence (DNA): TGTGCCAGCAGCCCCAGACAGTTTTCCCAGATGAACACTGAAGCTTTCTTT. Translated, it gives CASSPRQFSQMNTEAFF.

The V and J genes are TRBV2 and TRBJ1-5; D is undetermined. V shed 1 base and J shed 2 bases, with 12 bases lying between them. The CDR3 length is 16 residues. From germline, CDR1 is SNHLY and CDR2 FYNNEI. This chain's CDR3 is CASSEVGFYGNQPQHF. CDR3 coding DNA: TGTGCCAGCAGTGAAGTCGGGTTTTACGGCAATCAGCCCCAGCATTTT.

The chain has TRBV6-5 and TRBJ1-3, with TRBD1 identical over 7 bases. Per the germline V gene, CDR1 is MNHEY and CDR2 is SVGAGI. V was clipped by 8 bases and J by 4 bases; unmatched bases: 2. The CDR3 extends over 12 amino acids. Here the CDR3 DNA reads TGTGCCAGCCAGGACAGGGGAAACACCATATATTTT. Protein sequence: CASQDRGNTIYF.

The chain combines TRBV7-2 with TRBJ2-7, with 9 bases that match TRBD1. The V gene end was trimmed by 3 bases and the J gene end by 3 bases; junction bases not matched to a gene: 6. The CDR3 totals 15 residues. CDR1 is SGHTA and CDR2 is FQGNSA in the germline V gene. In DNA form, the CDR3 reads TGTGCCAGCAGCTTGTCGGACAGGGGAGGCTACGAGCAGTACTTC. This codes for CASSLSDRGGYEQYF.

The chain couples TRBV5-1 to TRBJ2-7; 8 bases line up with TRBD2. The V and J ends lost 2 bases and 2 bases, in that order; junction bases with no gene match: 6. Germline V gene lookup returns CDR1 SGHRS and CDR2 YFSETQ. This CDR3 is 15 amino acids long. The CDR3 nucleotides are TGCGCCAGCAGCTTAGCCGGGACTAGGACCTACGAGCAGTACTTC. It codes for CASSLAGTRTYEQYF.

The rearrangement uses TRBV5-1 and TRBJ2-3; TRBD1 is a possible D gene (5 bases). Between the trimmed V and J ends, which lost 3 bases and 5 bases, there was a span of 7 bases. Germline CDR1 is SGHRS and CDR2 is YFSETQ. The CDR3 consists of 12 residues. The CDR3 is CASSWQGDTQYF. CDR3 sequence (DNA): TGCGCCAGCAGCTGGCAGGGAGATACGCAGTATTTT.

This clone was detected once. As DNA, the CDR3 is TGTGCCAGCAGCTTAGAACAGGGTAGCTATGGCTACACCTTC. Translation gives CASSLEQGSYGYTF. The genes are TRBV13 and TRBJ1-2, with D perhaps matching TRBD1 (6 bases). Germline CDR1 and CDR2: PRHDT and FYEKMQ (reference sequence). This CDR3 is 14 amino acids long. Trimming cost V 1 base and J 4 bases, with 10 bases left between them.

The rearrangement links TRBV18 to TRBJ1-2; 9 nucleotides match TRBD1. Germline V gene data show CDR1 as KGHSH and CDR2 as LQKENI. This CDR3 comprises 14 residues. V dropped 8 bases and J dropped 2; count of bases not matched to a gene: 6. The CDR3 here is CASQGQGGNYGYTF. Here the CDR3 DNA reads TGTGCCAGCCAGGGACAGGGAGGAAACTATGGCTACACCTTC.

The chain couples TRBV10-3 to TRBJ1-1, with D possibly being TRBD1 (5 bases). CDR1 and CDR2 from the germline V gene are ENHRY and SYGVKD. The V and J ends lost 6 bases and 1 base respectively, with 18 bases between them. The CDR3 has 16 residues. CDR3 loop: CAIRGLLGQGNTEAFF. The CDR3 DNA follows: TGTGCCATCAGGGGGCTCTTAGGCCAGGGGAACACTGAAGCTTTCTTT.

The J gene is TRBJ1-2, the V gene TRBV27, with TRBD1 identical over 7 bases. The CDR3 length is 16 residues. CDR1 and CDR2 (germline): MNHEY, SMNVEV (reference sequence). V shed 6 bases and J 3 bases; nucleotides not matched to a gene: 13. CDR3 sequence: CASSYVQGPGDYGYTF. CDR3 nucleotides: TGTGCCAGCAGCTACGTACAGGGGCCGGGGGACTATGGCTACACCTTC.

The CDR3 loop reads CATARRGLAEQYF. The CDR3 DNA reads as TGTGCCACAGCCCGGCGAGGGCTCGCCGAGCAGTACTTC. The chain combines TRBV27 with TRBJ2-7, with TRBD2 as a possible D gene (5 bases). Germline V CDR1 and CDR2: MNHEY, SMNVEV (reference sequence). Trimming took off 10 bases at V and 6 bases at J, with 19 bases between the two ends. This CDR3 region has 13 residues.

This chain uses TRBV30 with TRBJ1-1; D is unresolved. Germline-derived CDR1 and CDR2 are GTSNPN and SVGIG (reference sequence). The V gene lost 2 bases and the J gene lost 1 base, with 8 bases spanning the gap. The CDR3 has 13 amino acids. CDR3 nucleotide sequence: TGTGCCTGGAGTCCAGGATGGAACACTGAAGCTTTCTTT. Translation: CAWSPGWNTEAFF.

This rearrangement joins TRBV5-4 to TRBJ2-3; maybe TRBD2 (5 bases). The germline gives CDR1 SGHNT, CDR2 YYREEE (reference sequence). There are 15 residues in the CDR3. V lost 2 bases and J 0 bases, leaving 10 bases between the germline ends. The CDR3 bases are TGTGCCAGCAGCTTCGAGGGTGCTAGCACAGATACGCAGTATTTT. Translation: CASSFEGASTDTQYF. Full variable domain (remainder filled in from reference TRBV5-4 and TRBJ2-3): ETGVTQSPTHLIKTRGQQVTLRCSSQSGHNTVSWYQQALGQGPQFIFQYYREEENGRGNFPPRFSGLQFPNYSSELNVNALELDDSALYLCASSFEGASTDTQYFGPGTRLTVL.